These 17 T cell receptor beta chains came from one sample sequenced in a study of PD-1 blockade in classical Hodgkin lymphoma. Noted time point: cycle 4 day 1 (C4D1), after less than 7 weeks of nivolumab. Relapses following autologous stem cell transplantation were seen in all patients, with brentuximab vedotin exposure varying. After thawing, PBMCs were subjected to magnetic negative selection to isolate CD8+ T cells. Sequenced by immunoSEQ multiplex PCR; TCRdb stores in-frame clones only, minus some. Of around 21,000 clones in the sample, 88% were seen once. Sequencing used CD8+ T cells from blood, obtained before the fourth cycle of nivolumab. These receptors originate from a human donor with classical Hodgkin lymphoma.

This rearrangement joins TRBV21-1 to TRBJ1-3. TRBV21-1 is classified as a pseudogene. CDR3 length equals 18 residues. The CDR3 sequence is CASSKRKLRGVSGNTIYF. CDR3 sequence (DNA): TGTGCCAGCAGCAAACGCAAACTTCGGGGAGTCTCTGGAAACACCATATATTTT.

This clone was seen once. The chain combines TRBV4-1 with TRBJ1-5; a weak D match, TRBD1 (5 bases). Trimming removed 4 bases at V and 3 bases at J, with 16 bases between. The CDR3 runs to 16 residues. Germline V gene sequence: CDR1 MGHRA, CDR2 YSYEKL. The CDR3 DNA sequence: TGCGCCAGCAGCCCTAGTTCCGGGACCCACAATCAGCCCCAGCATTTT. Its translation: CASSPSSGTHNQPQHF.

The chain is built from TRBV11-2 and TRBJ2-7, with unresolved D. Germline V gives CDR1 SGHAT, CDR2 FQNNGV. Trimming took 0 bases from V and 5 from J, leaving 11 bases between them. The CDR3 consists of 14 residues. Here the CDR3 reads CASSLDTGRDEQYF. CDR3 nucleotides: TGTGCCAGCAGCTTAGATACGGGTAGGGACGAGCAGTACTTC.

The chain has TRBV27 and TRBJ2-7; 11 bases are shared with TRBD2. The J segment lost 2 bases and the V segment lost 6 bases, leaving 6 bases of the junction unmatched. The germline CDR1 and CDR2 sequences are MNHEY and SMNVEV (reference sequence). The CDR3 runs 15 residues. The CDR3 is CASRSTSGMAYEQYF. The CDR3, as DNA: TGTGCCAGCAGGTCGACTAGCGGGATGGCCTACGAGCAGTACTTC.

This chain links TRBV5-4 with TRBJ1-2, with D uncertain. Germline V gives CDR1 SGHNT, CDR2 YYREEE (reference sequence). The CDR3 runs to 14 residues. V was trimmed by 2 bases and J by 2 bases, leaving 10 bases between them. DNA for the CDR3: TGTGCCAGCAGCTTTGGAGGACCCAACTATGGCTACACCTTC. Amino acids: CASSFGGPNYGYTF.

This clone has only one observation. The chain recombines TRBV7-2 with TRBJ2-3, with D unclear. V was clipped by 1 base and J by 3 bases, with 5 bases between them. Germline CDR1 SGHTA, CDR2 FQGNSA. The CDR3 length is 13 residues. The chain's CDR3 is CASSLVSTDTQYF. Written as DNA, the CDR3 is TGTGCCAGCAGCTTAGTTAGTACAGATACGCAGTATTTT.

This clone has just a few counts. J is TRBJ1-1 and V is TRBV27, with D possibly being TRBD1 (6 bases). The V end was cut by 3 bases, the J end by 1 base, with 18 bases between. The CDR3 spans 17 residues. Germline V lookup: CDR1 MNHEY, CDR2 SMNVEV (reference sequence). The CDR3 nucleotides read TGTGCCAGCAGTTTTCACCCGAGGGGGGGGAGGAACACTGAAGCTTTCTTT. Its protein is CASSFHPRGGRNTEAFF.

The table lists this clone with a count of one. The CDR3 end shows no conserved phenylalanine or tryptophan, and so a read error is likely. The chain joins TRBV2 to TRBJ1-2; D remains ambiguous. Germline CDR1 SNHLY, CDR2 FYNNEI. Trimming removed 4 bases at V and 0 bases at J, with 9 bases between. This CDR3 region has 14 residues. The CDR3 nucleotides read TGTGCCAGCAGTGTATCAGCCGCTAACTATGGCTACACCCTC. Protein sequence: CASSVSAANYGYTL.

The chain employs TRBV6-5 and TRBJ1-2, with D perhaps TRBD1 (6 bases). Germline V gene sequence: CDR1 MNHEY, CDR2 SVGAGI. Trimming took 0 bases from V and 8 from J, leaving 16 bases between them. The CDR3 runs to 15 residues. CDR3 protein: CASSYSPGASDGYTF. The CDR3 DNA sequence: TGTGCCAGCAGTTACTCTCCGGGGGCGAGTGACGGCTACACCTTC.

The gene calls are TRBV7-2 and TRBJ2-7, with TRBD2 identical over 7 bases. Germline V gene data show CDR1 as SGHTA and CDR2 as FQGNSA. The CDR3 runs 16 residues. With 2 bases clipped from V and 7 bases from J, the junction kept 14 bases outside the gene matches. The CDR3 here is CASSLRGAGALREQYF. In nucleotides, the CDR3 is TGTGCCAGCAGCTTAAGAGGTGCGGGAGCTCTTCGTGAGCAGTACTTC.

The count of this clone is one. The chain recombines TRBV11-2 with TRBJ2-7; D is possibly TRBD1 (6 bases). CDR1 is SGHAT and CDR2 is FQNNGV in the germline V gene. The CDR3 has 19 residues. Trimming removed 0 bases at V and 0 bases at J, with 21 bases between. This CDR3 reads CASSLDQGQGITLSYEQYF. Written as DNA, the CDR3 is TGTGCCAGCAGCTTAGATCAGGGGCAAGGGATAACGCTCTCCTACGAGCAGTACTTC. The whole variable domain, filled in from reference TRBV11-2 and TRBJ2-7, reads EAGVAQSPRYKIIEKRQSVAFWCNPISGHATLYWYQQILGQGPKLLIQFQNNGVVDDSQLPKDRFSAERLKGVDSTLKIQPAKLEDSAVYLCASSLDQGQGITLSYEQYFGPGTRLTVT.

The gene calls are TRBV6-1 and TRBJ1-1; D gene uncertain. V dropped 4 bases and J dropped 1 base, with 7 bases sitting between them. CDR1 and CDR2 (germline): MNHNS, SASEGT. The CDR3 sequence is 13 residues long. In DNA, the CDR3 is TGTGCCAGCAGTGCAGGTTGGAACACTGAAGCTTTCTTT. This codes for CASSAGWNTEAFF.

CDR3: CASSSPTSGKNIQYF. The DNA for the CDR3 is TGTGCCAGCAGTTCGCCCACTAGCGGGAAAAACATTCAGTACTTC. This chain connects TRBV28 to TRBJ2-4; TRBD2 matches 9 bases. With V trimmed by 4 bases and J by 4 bases, 5 bases remained unmatched. The germline gives CDR1 MDHEN, CDR2 SYDVKM. The CDR3 loop spans 15 amino acids.

The V and J genes are TRBV5-4 and TRBJ2-3; D uncertain. There are 14 residues in the CDR3. Looked up from germline, CDR1 is SGHNT and CDR2 is YYREEE (reference sequence). Trimming took off 2 bases at V and 4 bases at J, with 11 bases between the two ends. The CDR3 nucleotides read TGTGCCAGCAGCTTCTTTAATGGCGCAGATACGCAGTATTTT. Protein product: CASSFFNGADTQYF.

The chain links TRBV5-5 to TRBJ2-1, with D possibly called TRBD1 or TRBD2 (6 bases each). Germline V lookup: CDR1 SGHKS, CDR2 YYEKEE (reference sequence). Trimming pared 6 bases from V and 4 bases from J, leaving 17 bases between. This CDR3 has 15 amino acids. The CDR3 DNA follows: TGTGCCAGCATCACGGAAACAGGGACTTACAATGAGCAGTTCTTC. It translates to CASITETGTYNEQFF.

This chain uses TRBV6-4 with TRBJ2-1, with TRBD2 matching over 8 bases. The germline CDR1 and CDR2 sequences are MRHNA and SNTAGT. The CDR3 consists of 14 residues. V was clipped by 0 bases and J by 8 bases; unmatched bases: 3. CDR3 coding DNA: TGTGCCAGCAGTGACTCGAGCGGGAGCGATGAGCAGTTCTTC. It yields the protein CASSDSSGSDEQFF.

V usage is TRBV25-1 and J usage is TRBJ2-1; D not resolved. V lost 6 bases and J 1 base, leaving 13 bases between the germline ends. CDR3 length: 15 residues. CDR1 and CDR2 (germline): MGHDK, SYGVNS. CDR3 region: CASRGSPDSYNEQFF. For the CDR3, the DNA is TGTGCCAGCAGGGGCTCCCCAGATTCCTACAATGAGCAGTTCTTC.